This TCR beta chain was identified in a study of response to subunit inactivated influenza vaccine. Germline V gene lookup returns CDR1 MDHEN and CDR2 SYDVKM. The CDR3 runs 14 residues. The V gene lost 6 bases and the J gene lost 6 bases, with 12 bases spanning the gap. TCRdb processed the RT-PCR reads anew with MiXCR; each CDR3 protein has one entry. This sample carries just under 550,000 distinct CDR3 sequences, roughly 25% of them seen once, and the ten largest clones take around 2.8%. This same sample was also part of a study on T cells expressing NK-cell markers. This second study says: For TCR beta, cDNA was produced by 5'RACE template switching with UMIs. The study drew TCR beta repertoires from sorted CD3+CD56+NKG2C+, CD3+CD56+NKG2C- and CD3+CD56-NKG2C+ T cells. Of eight sequenced donors, seven were HCMV-seropositive and one HCMV-seronegative. A few donors likewise had their CD3+CD56-NKG2C+ fraction led by these clonotypes.

The rearrangement links TRBV28 to TRBJ1-6; no definite D call. The sample here was CD4+ T cells sorted from PBMCs, taken roughly 13 days after vaccination. The clonotype comes from a man aged 50-59 years who received an inactivated influenza vaccine. The DNA of the CDR3 is TGTGCCAGCAGCCCCTTAAGCGCTAATTCACCCCTCCACTTT. This sequence encodes CASSPLSANSPLHF.